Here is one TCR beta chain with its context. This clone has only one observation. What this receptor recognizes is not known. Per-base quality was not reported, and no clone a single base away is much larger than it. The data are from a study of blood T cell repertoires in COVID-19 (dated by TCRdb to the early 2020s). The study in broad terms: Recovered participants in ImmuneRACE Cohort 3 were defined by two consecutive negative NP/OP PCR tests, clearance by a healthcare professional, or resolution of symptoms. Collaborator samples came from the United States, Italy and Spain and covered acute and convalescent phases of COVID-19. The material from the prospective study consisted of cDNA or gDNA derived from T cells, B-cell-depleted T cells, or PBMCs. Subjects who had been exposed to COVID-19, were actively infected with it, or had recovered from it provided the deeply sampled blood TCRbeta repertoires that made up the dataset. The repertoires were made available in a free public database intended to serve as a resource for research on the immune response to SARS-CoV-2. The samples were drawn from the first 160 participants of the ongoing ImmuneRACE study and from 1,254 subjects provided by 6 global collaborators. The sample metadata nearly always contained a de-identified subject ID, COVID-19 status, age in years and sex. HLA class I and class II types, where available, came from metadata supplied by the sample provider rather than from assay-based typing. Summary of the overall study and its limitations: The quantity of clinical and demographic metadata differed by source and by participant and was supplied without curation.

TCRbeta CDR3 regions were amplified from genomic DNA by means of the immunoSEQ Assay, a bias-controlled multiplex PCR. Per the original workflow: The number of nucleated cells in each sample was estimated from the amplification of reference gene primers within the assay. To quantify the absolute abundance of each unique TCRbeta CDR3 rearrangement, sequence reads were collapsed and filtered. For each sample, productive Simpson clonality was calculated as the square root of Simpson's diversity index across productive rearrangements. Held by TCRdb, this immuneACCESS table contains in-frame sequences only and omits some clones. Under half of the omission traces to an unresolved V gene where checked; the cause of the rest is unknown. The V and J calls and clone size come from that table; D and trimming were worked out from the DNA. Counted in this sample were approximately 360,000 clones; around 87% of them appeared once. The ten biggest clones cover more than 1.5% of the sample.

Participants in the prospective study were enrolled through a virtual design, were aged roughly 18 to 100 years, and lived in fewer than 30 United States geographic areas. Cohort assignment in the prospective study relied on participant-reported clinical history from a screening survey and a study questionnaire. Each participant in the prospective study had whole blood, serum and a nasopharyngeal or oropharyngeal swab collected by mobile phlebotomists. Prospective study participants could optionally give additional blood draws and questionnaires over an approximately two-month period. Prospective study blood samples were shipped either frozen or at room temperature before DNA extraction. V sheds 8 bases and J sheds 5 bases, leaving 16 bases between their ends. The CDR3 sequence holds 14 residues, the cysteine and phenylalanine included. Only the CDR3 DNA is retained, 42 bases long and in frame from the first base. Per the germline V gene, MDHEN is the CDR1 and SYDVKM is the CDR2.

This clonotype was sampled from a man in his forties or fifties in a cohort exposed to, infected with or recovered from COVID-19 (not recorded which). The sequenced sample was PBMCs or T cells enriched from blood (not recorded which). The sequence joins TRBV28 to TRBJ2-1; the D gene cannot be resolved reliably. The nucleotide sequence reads TGTGCCAGCCTTAGCTCAGACCCGAACAATGAGCAGTTCTTC. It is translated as CASLSSDPNNEQFF. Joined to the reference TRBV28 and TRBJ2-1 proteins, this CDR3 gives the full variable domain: DVKVTQSSRYLVKRTGEKVFLECVQDMDHENMFWYRQDPGLGLRLIYFSYDVKMKEKGDIPEGYSVSREKKERFSLILESASTNQTSMYLCASLSSDPNNEQFFGPGTRLTVL.